The clone carrying this T cell receptor beta chain was recorded many times. Antigen specificity is unknown. The time point was: newly diagnosed GD, antithyroid drugs for less than 3 months. From PBMCs, RNA was extracted and then used to make the TCR library. TCR beta libraries were built with iRepertoire HTBI primers and Arm-PCR of CDR3 regions. TCRdb fed the multiplex PCR reads into MiXCR, producing one record per CDR3 protein. The data show 440,000 or so distinct CDR3 sequences, with roughly 15% seen just once and around 10% held by the top ten. The data derive from a study of regulatory T cells in long-lasting Graves disease. Study summary: Antithyroid drugs had been given to newly diagnosed Graves' patients for under 3 months.

Whole-study findings and limits: Compared with new cases, persistent Graves' patients showed reduced TCR diversity.

The length of the CDR3 is 13 residues. Deletions cut 3 bases from V and 3 bases from J, with 8 bases between. The germline gives CDR1 WNHNN, CDR2 SYGVQD (reference sequence). These same records also appear under a second study, on T cells in Graves' hyperthyroidism and ophthalmopathy. From that report: Diagnoses used clinical symptoms, serum thyroxine and TRAb, thyroid ultrasound and orbital computed tomography.

The sequences come from peripheral blood mononuclear cells (PBMCs), collected at new diagnosis, from a patient treated with antithyroid drugs. The gene calls are TRBV10-1 and TRBJ2-5; possibly TRBD2 for D (6 bases). The origin of this receptor is a woman in her 30s with Graves disease. CDR3 coding DNA: TGCGCCAGCAGTGATGGCGGGAAAGAGACCCAGTACTTC. It specifies CASSDGGKETQYF.